The entry that follows covers one T cell receptor beta chain sequence. The target antigen is unknown. This record comes from a study of lymphopenia after photon versus proton radiotherapy. Whole-study findings and limits: Relative stability marked proton patients; photon patients lost diversity and naive cells. After lymphocyte nadir, photon-treated repertoires showed oligoclonal expansion, especially CD8+ Temra.

TCRdb's table, derived via immunoSEQ multiplex PCR, lists solely in-frame clones and lacks some. Among about 55,000 clones listed, less than 85% were seen once. Germline lookup yields CDR1 SEHNR and CDR2 FQNEAQ (reference sequence). The V end lost 3 bases, the J end lost 2 bases, and 7 bases lay between the germline ends. The CDR3 extends over 13 amino acids. Sequencing was performed on peripheral blood, taken from a patient treated with proton-based radiotherapy. The receptor comes from a man between 60 and 70 years old with pancreatic cancer. V is TRBV7-9 and J is TRBJ1-1; unclear D gene. The CDR3 DNA sequence: TGTGCCAGCAGCTTGAAGGATAACACTGAAGCTTTCTTT. Protein sequence: CASSLKDNTEAFF.